These 8 T cell receptor beta chains came from one sample sequenced in a study of blood T cell repertoires in COVID-19. Sequencing used immunoSEQ multiplex PCR; TCRdb keeps in-frame clones, though not all of them. Here the sample spans about 220,000 clones, around 86% being singletons. Sequences were obtained from peripheral blood. These receptors were collected from a woman between 25 and 40 years old who had recovered from COVID-19.

This clone was seen more than once but under ten times. The chain is built from TRBV3-1 (or the pseudogene TRBV3-2) and TRBJ1-2; the match to TRBD1 covers 7 bases. The CDR3 runs 20 residues. CDR1 and CDR2 from the germline V gene are LGHDT and YNNKEL (reference sequence). V shed 0 bases and J 7 bases; nucleotides not matched to a gene: 23. The CDR3 DNA reads TGTGCCAGCAGCCAAGATCGAGGTGGTGAGGGGGCGGCCTTTAGCGCTGGCTACACCTTC. It specifies CASSQDRGGEGAAFSAGYTF.

The V call is TRBV6-1, the J call TRBJ2-7; D perhaps matches TRBD2 (8 bases). This CDR3 comprises 15 residues. From germline, CDR1 is MNHNS and CDR2 SASEGT. Deletions cut 3 bases from V and 7 bases from J, with 19 bases between. Here the CDR3 reads CASSDVAGTAREQYF. DNA of the CDR3: TGTGCCAGCAGTGATGTAGCGGGGACAGCGCGGGAGCAGTACTTC.

The chain combines TRBV29-1 with TRBJ2-5; TRBD1 matches 7 bases. There are 15 residues in the CDR3. Germline CDR1 reads SQVTM; CDR2 reads ANQGSEA. Trimming removed 7 bases from V and 5 bases from J; junction bases left unmatched: 16. CDR3 coding DNA: TGCAGCGCCGGACAGGCCACCCAAGGGTGGGAGACCCAGTACTTC. Amino acid sequence: CSAGQATQGWETQYF. Looking up the rest from reference TRBV29-1 and TRBJ2-5 gives the full variable domain: SAVISQKPSRDICQRGTSLTIQCQVDSQVTMMFWYRQQPGQSLTLIATANQGSEATYESGFVIDKFPISRPNLTFSTLTVSNMSPEDSSIYLCSAGQATQGWETQYFGPGTRLLVL.

The CDR3 sequence: CASRKEESSTDTQYF. The CDR3 region has the DNA TGTGCCAGCAGGAAGGAGGAATCTAGCACAGATACGCAGTATTTT. This chain uses TRBV7-9 with TRBJ2-3; D perhaps matches TRBD2 (5 bases). V gave up 6 bases and J gave up 0 bases, with 13 bases separating them. This CDR3 contains 15 residues. Per germline, CDR1 SEHNR and CDR2 FQNEAQ (reference sequence).

V usage is TRBV7-6 and J usage is TRBJ1-2; a weak D match, TRBD1 (5 bases). The CDR3 sequence is 18 residues long. The ends were cut back, 0 bases at V and 4 bases at J, with 21 bases in the middle. In germline, CDR1 is SGHVS, CDR2 FNYEAQ. In DNA, the CDR3 is TGTGCCAGCAGCTTAGCGGCGGGTGGGGGGTCCTTCTTCTATGGCTACACCTTC. Amino acid sequence: CASSLAAGGGSFFYGYTF.

The chain employs TRBV18 and TRBJ1-4; weak D call: TRBD1 (6 bases). This CDR3 has 13 amino acids. V gave up 3 bases and J gave up 8 bases, with 10 bases separating them. The germline V gene has CDR1 KGHSH and CDR2 LQKENI. The CDR3 is CASSPSRGEKLFF. CDR3 DNA sequence: TGTGCCAGCTCACCTTCCAGGGGAGAAAAACTGTTTTTT.

The rearrangement links TRBV7-6 to TRBJ2-3, with TRBD2 matching 8 bases. In germline, CDR1 is SGHVS, CDR2 FNYEAQ. The CDR3 covers 16 residues. Trimming at V came to 5 bases and at J to 3 bases, leaving 10 bases not matched to a gene. In DNA, the CDR3 is TGTGCCAGCAGCCCCATGCCGGGGGGGCGGACAGATACGCAGTATTTT. The encoded protein is CASSPMPGGRTDTQYF.

V is TRBV5-1 and J is TRBJ2-7, with 8 bases that match TRBD1. V shed 4 bases, J shed 3 bases, and the junction held 3 bases outside the gene matches. This CDR3 region has 13 residues. The V gene's germline CDR1 is SGHRS and CDR2 YFSETQ. The CDR3 nucleotides are TGCGCCAGCAGCGCCGACAGGGGCTACGAGCAGTACTTC. Translating it yields CASSADRGYEQYF.